This T cell receptor (beta chain) was profiled in a study of shared T cell receptors in the human thymus. Here immunoSEQ multiplex PCR was the method, and the copy in TCRdb shows in-frame clones only, minus some. The sample comprises hundreds of thousands of clones, around 87% of which are singletons, and 0.0095% to 0.012% rests with the top ten. The CDR3 length is 14 residues. V dropped 4 bases and J dropped 7 bases, with 14 bases sitting between them. From germline, CDR1 is WSHSY and CDR2 SAAADI. This same sample was also taken into another study, of human thymus T cells. That paper states: Thymus was obtained from resections taken during corrective heart surgery.

Sequenced material: thymocytes. The sequence was collected from a boy in the first two years of life with a congenital heart defect. The chain has TRBV10-2 and TRBJ1-5, with D unclear. The CDR3 coding sequence is TGCGCCAGCAGTGGGGCGGGAAACTGGCAGCCCCAGCATTTT. Its protein is CASSGAGNWQPQHF.